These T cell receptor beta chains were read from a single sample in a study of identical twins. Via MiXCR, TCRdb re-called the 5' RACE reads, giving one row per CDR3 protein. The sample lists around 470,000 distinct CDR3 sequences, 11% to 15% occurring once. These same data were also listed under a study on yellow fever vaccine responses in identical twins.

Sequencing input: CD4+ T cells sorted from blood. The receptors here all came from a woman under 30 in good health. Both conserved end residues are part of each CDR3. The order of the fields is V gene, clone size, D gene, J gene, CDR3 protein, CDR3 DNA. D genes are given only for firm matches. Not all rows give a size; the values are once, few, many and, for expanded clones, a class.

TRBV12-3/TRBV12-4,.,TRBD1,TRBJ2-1,CASSERQGSHNEQFF,TGTGCCAGCAGTGAAAGACAGGGGTCCCACAATGAGCAGTTCTTC
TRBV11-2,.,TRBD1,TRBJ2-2,CASSKGAGYTGELFF,TGTGCCAGCAGTAAGGGGGCTGGGTACACCGGGGAGCTGTTTTTT
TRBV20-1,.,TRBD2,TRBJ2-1,CSARIRTSGSYNEQFF,TGCAGTGCTAGGATTCGGACTAGCGGGAGCTACAATGAGCAGTTCTTC
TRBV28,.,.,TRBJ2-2,CASSLLTGGLFF,TGTGCCAGCAGTCTTCTGACTGGTGGGCTGTTTTTT
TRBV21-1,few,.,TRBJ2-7,CASSSVPF,TGTGCCAGCAGCAGTGTCCCCTTC
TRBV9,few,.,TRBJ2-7,CASSVAPGYEQYF,TGTGCCAGCAGCGTAGCTCCCGGTTACGAGCAGTACTTC
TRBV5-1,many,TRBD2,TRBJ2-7,CASSLGGTSYHEQYF,TGCGCCAGCAGCTTGGGTGGGACTAGTTACCACGAGCAGTACTTC
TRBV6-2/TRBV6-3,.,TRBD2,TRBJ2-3,CASSIGTSGGTDTQYF,TGTGCCAGCAGCATCGGGACTAGCGGAGGCACAGATACGCAGTATTTT
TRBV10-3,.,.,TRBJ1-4,CAISPGPVEKLFF,TGTGCCATATCCCCCGGGCCTGTCGAAAAACTGTTTTTT
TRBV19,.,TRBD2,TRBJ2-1,CASSIYQTSTSGIGEQFF,TGTGCCAGTAGTATATATCAGACATCAACTAGCGGGATCGGCGAGCAGTTCTTC
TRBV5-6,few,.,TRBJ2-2,CASSLRRGANTGELFF,TGTGCCAGCAGCTTGCGCAGAGGTGCGAACACCGGGGAGCTGTTTTTT
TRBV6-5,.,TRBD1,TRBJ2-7,CASSYFRGQGWEQYF,TGTGCCAGCAGTTACTTCAGGGGGCAGGGCTGGGAGCAGTACTTC
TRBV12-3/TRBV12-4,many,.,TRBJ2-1,CASSFMGNEQFF,TGTGCCAGCAGTTTTATGGGGAATGAGCAGTTCTTC
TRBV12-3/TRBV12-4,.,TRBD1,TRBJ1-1,CASSLRTGPGTEAFF,TGTGCCAGCAGTTTACGGACAGGTCCTGGCACTGAAGCTTTCTTT
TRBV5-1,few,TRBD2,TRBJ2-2,CASSSGLAGVTGELFF,TGCGCCAGCAGCTCCGGACTAGCGGGAGTGACCGGGGAGCTGTTTTTT
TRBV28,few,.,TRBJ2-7,CASSPPGLREQYF,TGTGCCAGCAGTCCTCCCGGACTGAGGGAGCAGTACTTC
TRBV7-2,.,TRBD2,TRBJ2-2,CASSSMGLAAGELFF,TGTGCCAGCAGCTCAATGGGACTAGCGGCCGGGGAGCTGTTTTTT
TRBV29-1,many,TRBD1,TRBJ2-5,CSVRGTGVQETQYF,TGCAGCGTGCGAGGGACAGGGGTACAAGAGACCCAGTACTTC
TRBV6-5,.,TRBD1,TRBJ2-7,CASSYGQGGPYEQYF,TGTGCCAGCAGTTATGGACAGGGGGGTCCCTACGAGCAGTACTTC
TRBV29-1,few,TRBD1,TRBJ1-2,CSVEVWTGNGYTF,TGCAGCGTTGAAGTATGGACAGGGAATGGCTACACCTTC
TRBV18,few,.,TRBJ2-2,CASSNFAAGELFF,TGTGCCAGCTCAAACTTCGCCGCCGGGGAGCTGTTTTTT
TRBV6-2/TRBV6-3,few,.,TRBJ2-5,CASSLTGTTEETQYF,TGTGCCAGCAGTTTAACCGGGACAACCGAAGAGACCCAGTACTTC
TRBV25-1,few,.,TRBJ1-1,CASSELYTTGNTEAFF,TGTGCCAGCAGTGAACTATACACTACGGGGAACACTGAAGCTTTCTTT
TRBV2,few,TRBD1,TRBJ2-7,CASSDTGGREQYF,TGTGCCAGCAGTGACACAGGGGGGCGCGAGCAGTACTTC
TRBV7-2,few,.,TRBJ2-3,CASSLEAATDTQYF,TGTGCCAGCAGCTTAGAAGCGGCCACAGATACGCAGTATTTT
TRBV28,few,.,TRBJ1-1,CASSLGREAEAFF,TGTGCCAGCAGTTTAGGCAGGGAGGCTGAAGCTTTCTTT
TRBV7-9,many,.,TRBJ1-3,CASSEEGRGSGNTIYF,TGTGCCAGCAGCGAAGAGGGACGGGGCTCTGGAAACACCATATATTTT
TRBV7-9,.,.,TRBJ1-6,CASSFGRENSPLHF,TGTGCCAGCAGCTTCGGCAGGGAGAATTCACCCCTCCACTTT
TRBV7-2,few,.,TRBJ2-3,CASIGKVTDTQYF,TGTGCCAGCATCGGGAAAGTCACAGATACGCAGTATTTT
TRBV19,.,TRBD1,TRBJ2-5,CATTRQGKGETQYF,TGTGCCACTACCCGACAGGGGAAGGGAGAGACCCAGTACTTC
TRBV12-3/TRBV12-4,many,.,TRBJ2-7,CASSLTVGYYEQYF,TGTGCCAGCAGTTTAACGGTGGGGTACTACGAGCAGTACTTC
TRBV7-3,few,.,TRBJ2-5,CASSLGYKETQYF,TGTGCCAGCAGCTTAGGATATAAGGAGACCCAGTACTTC
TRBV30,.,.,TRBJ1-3,CAWEASSGNTIYF,TGTGCCTGGGAGGCGAGCTCTGGAAACACCATATATTTT
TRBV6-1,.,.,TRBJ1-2,CASAFLGRDYGYTF,TGTGCCAGCGCCTTTCTTGGACGGGACTATGGCTACACCTTC
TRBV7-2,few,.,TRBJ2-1,CASTTRRANNEQFF,TGTGCCAGCACAACCCGGCGGGCGAACAATGAGCAGTTCTTC
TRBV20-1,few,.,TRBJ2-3,CSAHRSGSETDTQYF,TGCAGTGCCCACCGTTCCGGGTCCGAGACAGATACGCAGTATTTT
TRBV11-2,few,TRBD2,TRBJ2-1,CASSLDRGVGEQFF,TGTGCCAGCAGCTTAGATCGGGGGGTAGGTGAGCAGTTCTTC
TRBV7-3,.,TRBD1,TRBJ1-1,CASSSRGGFEAFF,TGTGCCAGCAGCTCCAGGGGGGGATTTGAAGCTTTCTTT
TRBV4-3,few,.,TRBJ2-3,CASSQDQANGYDTQYF,TGCGCCAGCAGCCAAGATCAAGCGAATGGATATGATACGCAGTATTTT
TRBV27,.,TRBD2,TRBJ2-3,CASALAELSTDTQYF,TGTGCCAGCGCCCTAGCGGAACTTAGCACAGATACGCAGTATTTT
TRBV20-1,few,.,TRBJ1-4,CSAILTGKEKLFF,TGCAGTGCTATTCTGACAGGAAAGGAAAAACTGTTTTTT
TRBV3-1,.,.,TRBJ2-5,CASSQDLLRGETQYF,TGTGCCAGCAGCCAAGACCTCTTGCGGGGCGAGACCCAGTACTTC
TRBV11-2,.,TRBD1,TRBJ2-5,CASSQETGTGVKTQYF,TGTGCCAGCAGCCAAGAAACCGGGACAGGGGTGAAGACCCAGTACTTC
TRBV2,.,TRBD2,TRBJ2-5,CASTGTSEETQYF,TGTGCCAGCACGGGGACTAGCGAAGAGACCCAGTACTTC
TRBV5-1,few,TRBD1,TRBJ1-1,CASGQGGTEAFF,TGCGCCAGCGGACAGGGTGGGACTGAAGCTTTCTTT
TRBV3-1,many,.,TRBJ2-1,CASSQDPGAAWQFF,TGTGCCAGCAGCCAAGATCCCGGGGCCGCCTGGCAGTTCTTC
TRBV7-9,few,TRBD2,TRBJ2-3,CASSFPAGSTDTQYF,TGTGCCAGCAGCTTTCCAGCGGGAAGCACAGATACGCAGTATTTT